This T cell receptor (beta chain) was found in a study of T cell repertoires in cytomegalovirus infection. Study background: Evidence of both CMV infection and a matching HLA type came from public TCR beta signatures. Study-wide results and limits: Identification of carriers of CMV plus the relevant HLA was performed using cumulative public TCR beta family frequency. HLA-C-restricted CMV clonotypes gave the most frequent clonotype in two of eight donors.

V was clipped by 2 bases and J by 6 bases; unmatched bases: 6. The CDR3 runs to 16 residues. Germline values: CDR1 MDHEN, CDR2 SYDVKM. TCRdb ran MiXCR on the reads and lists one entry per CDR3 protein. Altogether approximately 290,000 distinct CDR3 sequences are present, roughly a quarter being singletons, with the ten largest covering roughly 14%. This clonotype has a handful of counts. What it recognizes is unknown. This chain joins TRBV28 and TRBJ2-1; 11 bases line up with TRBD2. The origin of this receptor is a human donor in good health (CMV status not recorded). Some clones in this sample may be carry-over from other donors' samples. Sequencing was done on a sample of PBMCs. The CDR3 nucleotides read TGTGCCAGCAGTTTAGTAGTTAGCGGGGGGGCCAATGAGCAGTTCTTC. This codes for CASSLVVSGGANEQFF.